This T cell receptor (beta chain) was recorded in a study of shared clonotypes between healthy human individuals. CD45RO-negative CD8 cells positively selected for CCR7 made up the naive population, which excluded terminally differentiated effector memory CD45RA+ cells. Nashville, Tennessee was home to all donors, who were Caucasian adults. Evenly divided among several immunoSEQ plates was the genomic DNA of each subset. The protocol was immunoSEQ multiplex PCR, while the TCRdb copy is restricted to in-frame clones and leaves out a portion. The sample carries over 800,000 clones, nearly 95% recorded once. The V end lost 3 bases, the J end lost 3 bases, and 9 bases lay between the germline ends. Germline values: CDR1 SGDLS, CDR2 YYNGEE. The CDR3 runs 13 residues.

This chain joins TRBV9 and TRBJ1-1; weak D call: TRBD1 (6 bases). The receptor was isolated from a man under 40 in good health. Sequencing used naive CD8+ T cells sorted from blood. The CDR3 here is CASSDGGDTEAFF. As DNA, the CDR3 is TGTGCCAGCAGCGACGGGGGCGACACTGAAGCTTTCTTT. Combining the CDR3 with reference TRBV9 and TRBJ1-1 gives the whole variable domain DSGVTQTPKHLITATGQRVTLRCSPRSGDLSVYWYQQSLDQGLQFLIQYYNGEERAKGNILERFSAQQFPDLHSELNLSSLELGDSALYFCASSDGGDTEAFFGQGTRLTVV.